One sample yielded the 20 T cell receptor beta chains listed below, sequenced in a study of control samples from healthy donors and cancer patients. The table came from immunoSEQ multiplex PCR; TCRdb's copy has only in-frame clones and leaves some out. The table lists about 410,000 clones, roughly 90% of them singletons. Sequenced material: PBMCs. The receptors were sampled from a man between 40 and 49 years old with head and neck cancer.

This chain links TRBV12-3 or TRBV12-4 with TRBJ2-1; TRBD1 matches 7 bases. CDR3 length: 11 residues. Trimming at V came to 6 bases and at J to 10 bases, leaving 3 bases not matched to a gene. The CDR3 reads CASSRTGEQFF. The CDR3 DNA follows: TGTGCCAGCAGCAGGACAGGAGAGCAGTTCTTC.

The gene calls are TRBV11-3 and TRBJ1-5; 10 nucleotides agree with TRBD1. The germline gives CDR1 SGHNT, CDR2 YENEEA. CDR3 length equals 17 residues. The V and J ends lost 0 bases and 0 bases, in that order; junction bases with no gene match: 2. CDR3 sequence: CASSLEGQGFSNQPQHF. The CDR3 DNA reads TGTGCCAGCAGCTTAGAGGGACAGGGGTTTAGCAATCAGCCCCAGCATTTT.

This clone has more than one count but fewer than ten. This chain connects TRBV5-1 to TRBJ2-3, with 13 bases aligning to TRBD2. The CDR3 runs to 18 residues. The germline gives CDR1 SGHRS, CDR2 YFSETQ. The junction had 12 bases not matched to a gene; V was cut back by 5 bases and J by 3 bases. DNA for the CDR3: TGCGCCAGCAGTCAGGGGAGACTAGCGGGGGGTAGGACAGATACGCAGTATTTT. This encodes CASSQGRLAGGRTDTQYF. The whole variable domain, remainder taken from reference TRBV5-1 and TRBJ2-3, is KAGVTQTPRYLIKTRGQQVTLSCSPISGHRSVSWYQQTPGQGLQFLFEYFSETQRNKGNFPGRFSGRQFSNSRSEMNVSTLELGDSALYLCASSQGRLAGGRTDTQYFGPGTRLTVL.

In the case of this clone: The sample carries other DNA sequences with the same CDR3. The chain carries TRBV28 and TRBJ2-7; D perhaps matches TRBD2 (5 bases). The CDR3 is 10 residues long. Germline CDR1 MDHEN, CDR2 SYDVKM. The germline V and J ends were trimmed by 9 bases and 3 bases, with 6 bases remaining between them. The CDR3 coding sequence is TGTGCCAGTCGGGACTACGAGCAGTACTTC. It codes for CASRDYEQYF.

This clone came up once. This chain's CDR3 is CASRDRMNTEAFF. The DNA for the CDR3 is TGTGCCAGTAGGGACAGGATGAACACTGAAGCTTTCTTT. This chain joins TRBV19 and TRBJ1-1, with 7 positions matching TRBD1. Germline lookup yields CDR1 LNHDA and CDR2 SQIVND (reference sequence). The CDR3 loop spans 13 amino acids. V was pared by 6 bases and J by 0 bases, with 1 base of the junction left unmatched.

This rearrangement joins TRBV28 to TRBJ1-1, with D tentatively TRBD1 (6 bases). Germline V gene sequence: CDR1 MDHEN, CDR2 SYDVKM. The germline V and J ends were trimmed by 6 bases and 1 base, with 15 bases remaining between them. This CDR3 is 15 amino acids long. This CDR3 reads CASSGSGTQNTEAFF. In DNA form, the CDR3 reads TGTGCCAGCAGCGGATCCGGGACACAGAACACTGAAGCTTTCTTT.

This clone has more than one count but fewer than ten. CDR3 sequence reads: CASSLGVWDSPLHF. The CDR3 nucleotides read TGTGCCAGCAGCTTGGGGGTATGGGATTCACCCCTCCACTTT. This rearrangement joins TRBV5-5 to TRBJ1-6, with no clear D. This CDR3 spans 14 amino acids. Trimming took off 0 bases at V and 8 bases at J, with 9 bases between the two ends. Germline CDR1 and CDR2: SGHKS and YYEKEE (reference sequence).

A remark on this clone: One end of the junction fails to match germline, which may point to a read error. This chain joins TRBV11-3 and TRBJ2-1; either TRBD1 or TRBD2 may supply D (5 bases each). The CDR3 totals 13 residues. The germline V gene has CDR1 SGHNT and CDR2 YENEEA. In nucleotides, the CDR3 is TGTGCCGGCAGCCGATTGAGGGGCAATGAGCAGTTCTTC. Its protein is CAGSRLRGNEQFF. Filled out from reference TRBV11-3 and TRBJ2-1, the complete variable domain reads EAGVVQSPRYKIIEKKQPVAFWCNPISGHNTLYWYLQNLGQGPELLIRYENEEAVDDSQLPKDRFSAERLKGVDSTLKIQPAELGDSAVYLCAGSRLRGNEQFFGPGTRLTVL.

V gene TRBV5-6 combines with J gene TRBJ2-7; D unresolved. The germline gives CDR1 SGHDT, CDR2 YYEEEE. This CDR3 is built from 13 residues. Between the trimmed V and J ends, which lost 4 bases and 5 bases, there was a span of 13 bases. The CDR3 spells CASSRTVRDEQYF. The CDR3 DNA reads TGTGCCAGCAGCAGGACGGTTCGGGACGAGCAGTACTTC.

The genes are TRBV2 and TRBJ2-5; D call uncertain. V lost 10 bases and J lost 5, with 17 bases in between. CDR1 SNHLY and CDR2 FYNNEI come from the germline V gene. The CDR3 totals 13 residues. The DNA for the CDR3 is TGTGCCACCGACCGGGCTGGTCTGGAGACCCAGTACTTC. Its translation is CATDRAGLETQYF.

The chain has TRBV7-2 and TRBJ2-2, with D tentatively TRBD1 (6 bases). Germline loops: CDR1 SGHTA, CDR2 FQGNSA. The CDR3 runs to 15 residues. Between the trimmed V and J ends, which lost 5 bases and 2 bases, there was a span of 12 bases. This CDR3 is CASSGWTANTGELFF. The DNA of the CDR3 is TGTGCCAGCAGCGGATGGACAGCCAACACCGGGGAGCTGTTTTTT.

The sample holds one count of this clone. CDR3 DNA: TGTGCCAGCAGCCCCAGCGGGGTGACAGATACGCAGTATTTT. Protein: CASSPSGVTDTQYF. This rearrangement joins TRBV9 to TRBJ2-3, with 7 nucleotides matching TRBD2. Per the germline V gene, CDR1 is SGDLS and CDR2 is YYNGEE. The CDR3 length is 14 residues. V gave up 4 bases and J gave up 3 bases; unmatched junction bases: 5.

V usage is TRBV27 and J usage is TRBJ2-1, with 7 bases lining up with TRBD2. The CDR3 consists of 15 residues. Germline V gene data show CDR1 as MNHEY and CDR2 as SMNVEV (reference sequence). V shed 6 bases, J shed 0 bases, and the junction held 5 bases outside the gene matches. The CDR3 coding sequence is TGTGCCAGCAGGCGCGCTAGCGGCTCCTACAATGAGCAGTTCTTC. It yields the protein CASRRASGSYNEQFF.

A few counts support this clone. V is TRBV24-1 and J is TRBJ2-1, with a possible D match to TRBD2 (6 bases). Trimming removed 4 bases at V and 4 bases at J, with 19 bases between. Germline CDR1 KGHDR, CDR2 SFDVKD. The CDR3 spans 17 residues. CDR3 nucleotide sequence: TGTGCCACCAGTGAGCCGGGACTCCAGAGCGTATACAATGAGCAGTTCTTC. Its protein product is CATSEPGLQSVYNEQFF.

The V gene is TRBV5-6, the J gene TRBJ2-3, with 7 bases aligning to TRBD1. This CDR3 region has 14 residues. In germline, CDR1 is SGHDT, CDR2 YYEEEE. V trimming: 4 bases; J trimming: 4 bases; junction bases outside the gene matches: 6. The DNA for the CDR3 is TGTGCCAGCAGCCGGCCCACAGGGGCAGATACGCAGTATTTT. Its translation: CASSRPTGADTQYF.

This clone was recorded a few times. CDR3 in amino acids: CASSEEASGSYEQYF. For the CDR3, the DNA is TGTGCCAGCAGTGAAGAGGCTAGCGGGAGTTACGAGCAGTACTTC. J is TRBJ2-7 and V is TRBV25-1; 10 nucleotides align to TRBD2. CDR3 length equals 15 residues. Germline-derived CDR1 and CDR2 are MGHDK and SYGVNS. V lost 2 bases to trimming and J lost 4 bases; unmatched junction nucleotides: 5.

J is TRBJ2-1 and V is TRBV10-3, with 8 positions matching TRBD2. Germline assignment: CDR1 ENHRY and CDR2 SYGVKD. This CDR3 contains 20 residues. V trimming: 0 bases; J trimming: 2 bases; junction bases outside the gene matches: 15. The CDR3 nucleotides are TGTGCCATCAGTGAGTCTTGGATGGGGTCGGGGGGGCGCCCCTACAATGAGCAGTTCTTC. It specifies CAISESWMGSGGRPYNEQFF.

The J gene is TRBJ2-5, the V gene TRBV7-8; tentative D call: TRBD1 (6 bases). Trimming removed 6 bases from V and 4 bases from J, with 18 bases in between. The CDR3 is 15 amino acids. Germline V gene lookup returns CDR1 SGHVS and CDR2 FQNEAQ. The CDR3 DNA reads TGTGCCAGCAGAGAAACAGGGCCTGCCGGAGAGACCCAGTACTTC. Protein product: CASRETGPAGETQYF.

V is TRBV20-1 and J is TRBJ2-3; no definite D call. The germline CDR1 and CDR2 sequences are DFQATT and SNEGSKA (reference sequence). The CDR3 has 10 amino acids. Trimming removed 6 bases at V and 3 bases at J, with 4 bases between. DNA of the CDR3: TGCAGTGCCCGAACAGATACGCAGTATTTT. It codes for CSARTDTQYF.

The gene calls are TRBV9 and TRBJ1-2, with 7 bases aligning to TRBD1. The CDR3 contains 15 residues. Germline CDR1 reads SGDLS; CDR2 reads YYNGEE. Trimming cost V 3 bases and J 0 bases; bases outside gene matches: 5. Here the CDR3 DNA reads TGTGCCAGCAGCGCCCGGACAGGATCTAACTATGGCTACACCTTC. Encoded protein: CASSARTGSNYGYTF.